This T cell receptor (beta chain) appears in the sequencing data of a study of cytomegalovirus exposure and HLA in healthy donors. Study results and caveats: What a later analysis reportedly showed was that an Asian-associated ancestry cluster had fewer N-insertions than the approximately 700-donor mean. Links to common viral pathogens appeared, in a later analysis, for several of the most significant clusters.

Both 60 Vbeta primers and 13 Jbeta primers went into the PCR. The assay was immunoSEQ multiplex PCR, and TCRdb's table has in-frame clones only and misses some. This sample has around 130,000 clones, with roughly four fifths found just once. On this clone itself: Its antigen remains unknown.

V lost 4 bases, J lost 4 bases, and 5 bases stayed unmatched. Germline CDR1 SNHLY, CDR2 FYNNEI. CDR3 length: 15 residues. At sampling all donors were nominally healthy, likely with unrecorded immune exposures. This receptor was obtained from a woman aged 35 to 49 in good health and CMV-seropositive. The gene calls are TRBV2 and TRBJ2-7, with 12 nucleotides matching TRBD2. Sequencing was carried out using PBMCs. In nucleotides, the CDR3 is TGTGCCAGCAGTGGGACTAGCGGGACTTATTACGAGCAGTACTTC. This sequence encodes CASSGTSGTYYEQYF.